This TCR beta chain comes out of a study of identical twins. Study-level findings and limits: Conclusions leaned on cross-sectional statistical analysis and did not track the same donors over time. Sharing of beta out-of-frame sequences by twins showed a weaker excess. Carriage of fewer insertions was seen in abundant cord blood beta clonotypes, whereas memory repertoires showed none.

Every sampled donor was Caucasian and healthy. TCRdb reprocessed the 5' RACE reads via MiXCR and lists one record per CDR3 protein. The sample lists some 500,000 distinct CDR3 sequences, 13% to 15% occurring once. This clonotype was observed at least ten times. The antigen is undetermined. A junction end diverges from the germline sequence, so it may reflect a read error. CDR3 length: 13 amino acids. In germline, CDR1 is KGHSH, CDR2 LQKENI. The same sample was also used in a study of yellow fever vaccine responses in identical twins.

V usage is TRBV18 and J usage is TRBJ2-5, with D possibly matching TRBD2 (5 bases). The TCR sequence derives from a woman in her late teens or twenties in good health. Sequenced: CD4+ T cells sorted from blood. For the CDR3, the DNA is TGCGCCAGCAGCCCGACGGGGCAAGAGACCCAGTACTTC. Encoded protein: CASSPTGQETQYF.